A single sample is the source of the 29 T cell receptor beta chains below, sequenced in a study of blood T cell repertoires in COVID-19. Profiled with immunoSEQ multiplex PCR; TCRdb holds only in-frame clones, not every one. The sample lists 150,000 to 200,000 clones; approximately 88% were seen once. The specimen sequenced was peripheral blood. Every receptor here comes from a human donor in a cohort sampled during active COVID-19.

J is TRBJ1-2 and V is TRBV4-1; 8 bases line up with TRBD1. Looked up from germline, CDR1 is MGHRA and CDR2 is YSYEKL. The CDR3 length is 16 residues. V was clipped by 3 bases and J by 4 bases; unmatched bases: 10. In nucleotides, the CDR3 is TGCGCCAGCAGCCAGTTACTGGGGGACAGGCTCTATGGCTACACCTTC. This codes for CASSQLLGDRLYGYTF.

The V and J genes are TRBV4-1 and TRBJ2-1, with 8 bases matching TRBD2. V lost 6 bases, J lost 3 bases, and 10 bases stayed unmatched. CDR1 MGHRA and CDR2 YSYEKL come from the germline V gene. The CDR3 totals 16 residues. The CDR3 protein is CASRTMPGLDYNEQFF. CDR3 nucleotide sequence: TGCGCCAGCAGGACAATGCCGGGACTAGACTACAATGAGCAGTTCTTC.

The genes are TRBV18 and TRBJ1-1, with 10 bases lining up with TRBD1. The CDR3 spans 16 residues. With 4 bases clipped from V and 8 bases from J, the junction kept 13 bases outside the gene matches. Germline CDR1 KGHSH, CDR2 LQKENI. The CDR3 DNA sequence: TGTGCCAGCTCACGACCCGGGACAGGGGTAGGGAGGGAAGCTTTCTTT. This gives the protein CASSRPGTGVGREAFF.

This rearrangement joins TRBV3-1 (or the pseudogene TRBV3-2) to TRBJ1-1; D possibly corresponds to TRBD1 (5 bases). This CDR3 comprises 16 residues. V shed 0 bases and J shed 5 bases, with 16 bases lying between them. The germline V gene encodes CDR1 LGHDT and CDR2 YNNKEL (reference sequence). The CDR3 DNA sequence: TGTGCCAGCAGCCAAGAGGGGGGATCCAAGGGTACTGAAGCTTTCTTT. Protein: CASSQEGGSKGTEAFF.

The chain uses TRBV5-6 and TRBJ2-2; D perhaps matches TRBD1 (5 bases). V was cut by 4 bases and J by 7 bases, with 14 bases left in between. The CDR3 consists of 14 residues. The germline V gene encodes CDR1 SGHDT and CDR2 YYEEEE. The CDR3 DNA reads as TGTGCCAGCAGCGACGACAGACGACTCGGGGAGCTGTTTTTT. Its protein product is CASSDDRRLGELFF.

The rearrangement links TRBV28 to TRBJ1-3; D not certain. This CDR3 comprises 17 residues. Germline CDR1 is MDHEN and CDR2 is SYDVKM. V gave up 3 bases and J gave up 0 bases, with 15 bases separating them. The CDR3 protein is CASSFYGRGISGNTIYF. CDR3 bases: TGTGCCAGCAGTTTTTACGGTCGAGGTATCTCTGGAAACACCATATATTTT.

The V call is TRBV6-5, the J call TRBJ2-5; 9 nucleotides agree with TRBD2. Germline-derived CDR1 and CDR2 are MNHEY and SVGAGI. Trimming at V came to 0 bases and at J to 2 bases, leaving 1 base not matched to a gene. The CDR3 has 15 amino acids. CDR3 sequence reads: CASSYSGLAQETQYF. CDR3 sequence (DNA): TGTGCCAGCAGTTACTCCGGACTAGCGCAAGAGACCCAGTACTTC.

The gene calls are TRBV30 and TRBJ2-7, with D possibly TRBD1 on 5 matching bases. In germline, CDR1 is GTSNPN, CDR2 SVGIG (reference sequence). The germline V and J ends were trimmed by 0 bases and 7 bases, with 13 bases remaining between them. The CDR3 covers 13 residues. CDR3 loop: CAWSVTAAGEQYF. DNA of the CDR3: TGTGCCTGGAGTGTGACCGCGGCAGGGGAGCAGTACTTC.

This chain links TRBV7-9 with TRBJ2-7; 9 bases match TRBD2. The V gene's germline CDR1 is SEHNR and CDR2 FQNEAQ (reference sequence). This CDR3 contains 15 residues. The V segment lost 5 bases and the J segment 4 bases; nucleotides outside the gene matches: 9. The CDR3 protein is CASSAGAGGSYEQYF. CDR3 DNA sequence: TGTGCCAGCAGCGCCGGTGCGGGAGGGAGTTACGAGCAGTACTTC.

This clone was seen more than once but under ten times. V gene TRBV5-1 combines with J gene TRBJ2-7; D is possibly TRBD2 (6 bases). Trimming removed 4 bases from V and 2 bases from J, with 19 bases in between. The CDR3 covers 16 residues. From germline, CDR1 is SGHRS and CDR2 YFSETQ. CDR3 nucleotide sequence: TGCGCCAGCAGCGTGGGTAATGGCGGGGTAACCTACGAGCAGTACTTC. This sequence encodes CASSVGNGGVTYEQYF.

This clone was recorded once. The rearrangement uses TRBV13 and TRBJ2-7, with a weak D call TRBD2 (5 bases). The CDR3 has 15 residues. Germline CDR1 is PRHDT and CDR2 is FYEKMQ (reference sequence). Trimming removed 2 bases at V and 1 base at J, with 12 bases between. In nucleotides, the CDR3 is TGTGCCAGCAGCTTACGGGGAAGAGCATCCTACGAGCAGTACTTC. This codes for CASSLRGRASYEQYF.

This chain uses TRBV21-1 with TRBJ1-1. TRBV21-1 is a pseudogene. The CDR3 loop spans 13 amino acids. The CDR3 spells CASSDEEGTEAFF. The DNA for the CDR3 is TGTGCCAGCAGCGATGAAGAGGGCACTGAAGCTTTCTTT.

The chain combines TRBV19 with TRBJ2-7, with a weak D call TRBD1 (5 bases). Germline V lookup: CDR1 LNHDA, CDR2 SQIVND (reference sequence). Trimming stripped 2 bases from V and 7 bases from J, with 15 bases between. The CDR3 is made up of 14 amino acids. The CDR3 sequence: CASSITGTLGEQYF. Here the CDR3 DNA reads TGTGCCAGTAGTATAACAGGTACCCTTGGGGAGCAGTACTTC.

DNA for the CDR3: TGTGCCAGCAGCCCCGGACTAGCGGGGGGTTTTGAAGAGACCCAGTACTTC. As protein: CASSPGLAGGFEETQYF. This chain uses TRBV7-6 with TRBJ2-5; 14 bases map to TRBD2. Germline V lookup: CDR1 SGHVS, CDR2 FNYEAQ. V lost 5 bases, J lost 3 bases, and 8 bases stayed unmatched. The CDR3 contains 17 residues.

The chain links TRBV14 to TRBJ2-5; D is ambiguous. Trimming left V 4 bases short and J 4 bases short, with 19 bases between. This CDR3 contains 16 residues. CDR1 and CDR2 (germline): SGHDN, FVKESK. DNA for the CDR3: TGTGCCAGCAGCCTCCACCGAGGCCCGGCGTCAGAGACCCAGTACTTC. Its protein product is CASSLHRGPASETQYF.

CDR3 sequence (DNA): TGCGCCAGCAGCCAAGAGGGGACAGGGCCCTACGAGCAGTACTTC. This gives the protein CASSQEGTGPYEQYF. The rearrangement uses TRBV4-1 and TRBJ2-7; 9 nucleotides line up with TRBD1. The CDR3 spans 15 residues. V lost 0 bases to trimming and J lost 2 bases; unmatched junction nucleotides: 2. Germline CDR1 MGHRA, CDR2 YSYEKL.

The chain joins TRBV4-3 to TRBJ1-4; TRBD1 aligns across 7 bases. This CDR3 contains 15 residues. The trim removed 0 bases at V and 5 bases at J, leaving 3 bases unmatched. CDR1 is LGHNA and CDR2 is YSLEER in the germline V gene. The CDR3 bases are TGCGCCAGCAGCCAAGAAACAGGGGCGAATGAAAAACTGTTTTTT. Amino acids: CASSQETGANEKLFF.

V gene TRBV6-2 or TRBV6-3 combines with J gene TRBJ1-2; D remains unclear. V gave up 3 bases and J gave up 8 bases, with 10 bases separating them. The CDR3 totals 12 residues. CDR1 and CDR2 (germline): MNHEY, SVGEGT. The CDR3 sequence: CASSYGLGGYTF. CDR3 coding DNA: TGTGCCAGCAGTTATGGACTTGGAGGCTACACCTTC.

This clone was seen just once. This chain joins TRBV9 and TRBJ2-7; no clear D. The CDR3 runs 12 residues. V shed 4 bases and J shed 0 bases, with 5 bases lying between them. Germline V lookup: CDR1 SGDLS, CDR2 YYNGEE. The CDR3 loop reads CASSPSSYEQYF. The CDR3 nucleotides read TGTGCCAGCAGCCCGAGCTCCTACGAGCAGTACTTC.

The chain has TRBV6-2 or TRBV6-3 and TRBJ2-7; D is perhaps TRBD2 (5 bases). This CDR3 contains 14 residues. Trimming took off 4 bases at V and 4 bases at J, with 14 bases between the two ends. CDR1 is MNHEY and CDR2 is SVGEGT in the germline V gene. The CDR3 region is CASSFRAGSYEQYF. The CDR3 DNA follows: TGTGCCAGCAGTTTTCGGGCGGGTTCATACGAGCAGTACTTC.

This clone was counted a few times. The J gene is TRBJ1-2, the V gene TRBV3-1 (or the pseudogene TRBV3-2); perhaps TRBD1 as D (6 bases). Germline assignment: CDR1 LGHDT and CDR2 YNNKEL (reference sequence). The CDR3 consists of 14 residues. V lost 1 base, J lost 3 bases, and 9 bases lay in between. The CDR3 DNA reads TGTGCCAGCAGCCAAGTACAGGGTGACTATGGCTACACCTTC. Translating gives CASSQVQGDYGYTF.

The chain employs TRBV11-2 and TRBJ2-7; D remains unclear. The CDR3 has 13 residues. Trimming shortened V by 5 bases and J by 2 bases, and 10 bases separated the two germline ends. From germline, CDR1 is SGHAT and CDR2 FQNNGV. CDR3 nucleotide sequence: TGTGCCAGCAGCGAGACACGGACCTACGAGCAGTACTTC. Encoded protein: CASSETRTYEQYF.

The J gene is TRBJ1-2, the V gene TRBV7-9; D is uncertain. Germline assignment: CDR1 SEHNR and CDR2 FQNEAQ (reference sequence). CDR3 length equals 17 residues. The V and J ends lost 4 bases and 6 bases respectively, with 24 bases between them. Here the CDR3 reads CASSCSVILEGCDGYTF. The CDR3 nucleotides read TGTGCCAGCAGCTGTAGCGTTATTTTGGAGGGTTGCGATGGCTACACCTTC.

The chain has TRBV28 and TRBJ2-3, with D possibly matching TRBD1 (5 bases). The CDR3 consists of 15 residues. V was shortened by 4 bases and J by 2 bases, with 13 bases between the two germline ends. Germline V gives CDR1 MDHEN, CDR2 SYDVKM. DNA for the CDR3: TGTGCCAGCAGTTCCAGGGATGAAGACACAGATACGCAGTATTTT. It codes for CASSSRDEDTDTQYF.

V is TRBV9 and J is TRBJ2-2; 10 nucleotides agree with TRBD2. The CDR3 has 18 residues. V lost 3 bases to trimming and J lost 4 bases; unmatched junction nucleotides: 12. Germline V gene sequence: CDR1 SGDLS, CDR2 YYNGEE. This CDR3 reads CASSGSTGLAGVTGELFF. The CDR3 bases are TGTGCCAGCAGCGGTTCAACCGGGCTAGCGGGAGTCACCGGGGAGCTGTTTTTT.

The chain is built from TRBV21-1 and TRBJ2-7; the D call of TRBD1 is as the table states it, not checked on the DNA. TRBV21-1 is annotated as a pseudogene. The length of the CDR3 is 16 residues. This CDR3 is CASTLPGDRASYEQYF. The CDR3 region has the DNA TGTGCCAGCACCCTACCAGGGGACAGGGCCTCCTACGAGCAGTACTTC.

There are a few counts of this clone. Other nucleotide sequences from this sample produce the same CDR3. This chain links TRBV19 with TRBJ1-2; 9 bases map to TRBD1. Germline values: CDR1 LNHDA, CDR2 SQIVND (reference sequence). This CDR3 spans 14 amino acids. The V gene end was trimmed by 3 bases and the J gene end by 8 bases; junction bases not matched to a gene: 7. CDR3 sequence (DNA): TGTGCCAGTAGTATCAGGGGACAGGGACACGGCTACACCTTC. Residues: CASSIRGQGHGYTF.

The rearrangement joins TRBV6-1 to TRBJ1-4; D perhaps matches TRBD1 (6 bases). Per germline, CDR1 MNHNS and CDR2 SASEGT. Trimming shortened V by 4 bases and J by 8 bases, and 20 bases separated the two germline ends. CDR3 size: 16 residues. CDR3 in amino acids: CASSVSKGVRGEKLFF. CDR3 in DNA: TGTGCCAGCAGTGTCTCGAAGGGGGTTCGTGGGGAAAAACTGTTTTTT.

The rearrangement joins TRBV12-3 or TRBV12-4 to TRBJ2-7, with a weak D call TRBD2 (5 bases). The CDR3 sequence is 13 residues long. Trimming shortened V by 6 bases and J by 5 bases, and 14 bases separated the two germline ends. In nucleotides, the CDR3 is TGTGCCAGCAGCTTGTCGGGAACCGACGAGCAGTACTTC. Its protein product is CASSLSGTDEQYF.